Below, 23 T cell receptor beta chains from the same sample are listed, as sequenced in a study of radiotherapy plus CTLA-4 blockade in lung cancer. Clones were read by immunoSEQ multiplex PCR, and TCRdb kept only the in-frame ones, dropping some. The repertoire includes 81,000 or so clones, under 85% of them detected once, and approximately 0.8% sits in the top ten. Sequences were derived from peripheral blood, sampled from a patient treated with radiotherapy plus ipilimumab. The receptors were sampled from a human donor with non-small cell lung cancer who had stable disease on radiotherapy plus ipilimumab.

This chain uses TRBV18 with TRBJ2-7; D not resolved. V was clipped by 4 bases and J by 2 bases, with 18 bases between them. The CDR3 is 16 amino acids. CDR1 is KGHSH and CDR2 is LQKENI in the germline V gene. CDR3 nucleotide sequence: TGTGCCAGCTCACGATCCCTGGCAGGACCTACCTACGAGCAGTACTTC. This codes for CASSRSLAGPTYEQYF.

The chain combines TRBV28 with TRBJ2-4; 9 positions agree with TRBD1. The CDR3 extends over 16 amino acids. J lost 3 bases, V lost 5 bases, and 8 bases had no gene match. From germline, CDR1 is MDHEN and CDR2 SYDVKM. CDR3 sequence (DNA): TGTGCCAGCAGTACCGGGGACAGGGTAATCAAAAACATTCAGTACTTC. This gives the protein CASSTGDRVIKNIQYF.

The genes are TRBV28 and TRBJ1-1; maybe TRBD1 (6 bases). Germline lookup yields CDR1 MDHEN and CDR2 SYDVKM. The CDR3 is 15 residues long. The V end was cut by 6 bases, the J end by 0 bases, with 14 bases between. For the CDR3, the DNA is TGTGCCAGCAGCCCAGAGGGGGGAATGAACACTGAAGCTTTCTTT. Translating it yields CASSPEGGMNTEAFF.

This clone was observed a few times. The genes are TRBV5-8 and TRBJ2-2; 7 positions match TRBD1. The J segment lost 4 bases and the V segment lost 4 bases, leaving 10 bases of the junction unmatched. The CDR3 consists of 16 residues. Germline CDR1 is SGHTS and CDR2 is YDEGEE. CDR3 amino acids: CASSLDRSGGTGELFF. CDR3 bases: TGTGCCAGCAGCCTGGACAGGTCTGGGGGCACCGGGGAGCTGTTTTTT.

The chain uses TRBV7-2 and TRBJ1-2; 9 bases are shared with TRBD1. CDR1 is SGHTA and CDR2 is FQGNSA in the germline V gene. V lost 6 bases to trimming and J lost 5 bases; unmatched junction nucleotides: 4. The CDR3 is made up of 13 amino acids. CDR3 loop: CASSLQGAYGYTF. In DNA form, the CDR3 reads TGTGCCAGCAGTTTACAGGGGGCGTATGGCTACACCTTC.

This chain's CDR3 is CASSEAFFGSYEQYF. In DNA, the CDR3 is TGTGCCAGCAGTGAAGCGTTTTTCGGGTCCTACGAGCAGTACTTC. The chain is built from TRBV6-1 and TRBJ2-7, with D uncertain. CDR1 and CDR2 from the germline V gene are MNHNS and SASEGT. The length of the CDR3 is 15 residues. The V end was cut by 0 bases, the J end by 1 base, with 10 bases between.

This clone was seen only a few times. The chain couples TRBV7-8 to TRBJ1-5; D is ambiguous. The V end lost 2 bases, the J end lost 0 bases, and 11 bases lay between the germline ends. CDR3 size: 16 residues. The germline V gene has CDR1 SGHVS and CDR2 FQNEAQ. The CDR3 loop reads CASSLRELNSNQPQHF. CDR3 sequence (DNA): TGTGCCAGCAGCTTACGGGAGTTAAATAGCAATCAGCCCCAGCATTTT.

V gene TRBV4-1 combines with J gene TRBJ1-4; D is unresolved. The CDR3 is made up of 15 amino acids. Germline loops: CDR1 MGHRA, CDR2 YSYEKL. V shed 4 bases and J shed 0 bases, with 9 bases lying between them. This chain's CDR3 is CASSLRIATNEKLFF. DNA for the CDR3: TGCGCCAGCAGCCTTCGGATAGCAACTAATGAAAAACTGTTTTTT.

This sequence joins TRBV2 and TRBJ2-3; the D is unclear. In germline, CDR1 is SNHLY, CDR2 FYNNEI. V lost 3 bases and J lost 4, with 11 bases in between. This CDR3 contains 14 residues. The CDR3 region is CASSEFSQADTQYF. The CDR3 DNA reads as TGTGCCAGCAGTGAGTTTAGCCAGGCAGATACGCAGTATTTT.

This clone was seen just once. The chain uses TRBV7-6 and TRBJ2-2, with D possibly called TRBD1 or TRBD2 (5 bases each). The CDR3 has 16 amino acids. The germline V gene encodes CDR1 SGHVS and CDR2 FNYEAQ. V was shortened by 1 base and J by 7 bases, with 16 bases between the two germline ends. CDR3 residues: CASSLEGTSISGELFF. CDR3 DNA sequence: TGTGCCAGCAGCTTAGAAGGGACGTCGATCAGCGGGGAGCTGTTTTTT.

Concerning this clone: The germline gene is not matched at one end of the junction; a read error may be the cause. This chain uses TRBV7-7 with TRBJ2-5, with TRBD2 matching 12 bases. The CDR3 sequence is 18 residues long. Germline CDR1 and CDR2: SSHAT and FNYEAQ (reference sequence). The CDR3 sequence: CASSPSGLAGGLAETQYF. CDR3 in DNA: TGTGCTAGCAGCCCAAGCGGGCTAGCGGGAGGGCTAGCGGAGACCCAGTACTTC.

This chain joins TRBV19 and TRBJ1-2, with D possibly matching TRBD1 (5 bases). This CDR3 is built from 16 residues. CDR1 is LNHDA, CDR2 SQIVND, per germline (reference sequence). V dropped 6 bases and J dropped 2 bases, with 19 bases sitting between them. The DNA for the CDR3 is TGTGCCAGTAGATCCGGTAGGGGCGCGGTGAACTATGGCTACACCTTC. Its translation: CASRSGRGAVNYGYTF.

The genes are TRBV4-1 and TRBJ2-1, with 14 nucleotides matching TRBD2. This CDR3 comprises 16 residues. V was pared by 0 bases and J by 9 bases, with 4 bases of the junction left unmatched. Per the germline V gene, CDR1 is MGHRA and CDR2 is YSYEKL. The CDR3 is CASSQEDGLAGGEQFF. The CDR3 DNA sequence: TGCGCCAGCAGCCAAGAGGACGGACTAGCGGGAGGTGAGCAGTTCTTC.

This chain links TRBV7-8 with TRBJ2-3; 12 nucleotides match TRBD2. The CDR3 totals 18 residues. Germline-derived CDR1 and CDR2 are SGHVS and FQNEAQ. Germline trimming cut 1 base from V and 1 base from J; bases unmatched to any gene: 6. The CDR3 bases are TGTGCCAGCAGCTTAGATCTAGCGGGGGGGCAAGGCACAGATACGCAGTATTTT. It codes for CASSLDLAGGQGTDTQYF.

This clone was counted only a few times. The rearrangement uses TRBV19 and TRBJ2-3; the match to TRBD2 covers 12 bases. After removal of 5 bases from V and 4 bases from J, the junction contained 4 bases not matched to a gene. The germline V gene encodes CDR1 LNHDA and CDR2 SQIVND (reference sequence). This CDR3 is 15 amino acids long. The CDR3 spells CASSSGLAGSDTQYF. CDR3 DNA: TGTGCCAGTAGTTCTGGACTAGCGGGGTCAGATACGCAGTATTTT.

This chain links TRBV11-3 with TRBJ2-7, with D possibly TRBD2 on 5 matching bases. V lost 4 bases and J lost 4, with 11 bases in between. The CDR3 is 13 residues long. CDR1 and CDR2 from the germline V gene are SGHNT and YENEEA. The CDR3 protein is CASSSDSTYEQYF. The CDR3 bases are TGTGCCAGCAGCTCGGACTCCACTTACGAGCAGTACTTC. The variable domain in full, with the rest retrieved from reference TRBV11-3 and TRBJ2-7, is EAGVVQSPRYKIIEKKQPVAFWCNPISGHNTLYWYLQNLGQGPELLIRYENEEAVDDSQLPKDRFSAERLKGVDSTLKIQPAELGDSAVYLCASSSDSTYEQYFGPGTRLTVT.

The rearrangement joins TRBV19 to TRBJ1-5; a weak D match, TRBD1 (6 bases). The germline V and J ends were trimmed by 5 bases and 0 bases, with 11 bases remaining between them. CDR1 and CDR2 from the germline V gene are LNHDA and SQIVND (reference sequence). The CDR3 spans 15 residues. CDR3 protein: CASSRGQYSNQPQHF. CDR3 bases: TGTGCCAGTAGTCGCGGACAGTATAGCAATCAGCCCCAGCATTTT.

The chain combines TRBV11-3 with TRBJ1-5; possibly TRBD1 for D (6 bases). The germline V and J ends were trimmed by 5 bases and 2 bases, with 22 bases remaining between them. CDR3 size: 18 residues. Germline V gene sequence: CDR1 SGHNT, CDR2 YENEEA. The CDR3 DNA sequence: TGTGCCAGCAGCAGAGACACAGGGCGCGGGAGGTGCAATCAGCCCCAGCATTTT. Residues: CASSRDTGRGRCNQPQHF.

The chain has TRBV29-1 and TRBJ2-3; tentative D call: TRBD2 (6 bases). Germline V gene sequence: CDR1 SQVTM, CDR2 ANQGSEA. V lost 7 bases and J lost 0, with 11 bases in between. The CDR3 contains 13 residues. CDR3 nucleotide sequence: TGCAGCGGTTGGAGGGTTAGCACAGATACGCAGTATTTT. This encodes CSGWRVSTDTQYF.

The V call is TRBV2, the J call TRBJ1-2; 7 bases align to TRBD1. CDR1 is SNHLY, CDR2 FYNNEI, per germline. J gave up 7 bases and V 6 bases, and 8 bases lay outside the gene matches. This CDR3 has 13 amino acids. The CDR3 sequence is CASRGTAGGGYTF. In nucleotides, the CDR3 is TGTGCCAGCAGGGGGACAGCTGGCGGTGGCTACACCTTC.

The CDR3 nucleotides are TGTGCCAGCAGCTCTAGCGGGGCCAGGCACAATGAGCAGTTCTTC. Residues: CASSSSGARHNEQFF. V usage is TRBV7-2 and J usage is TRBJ2-1; 9 positions match TRBD2. The germline CDR1 and CDR2 sequences are SGHTA and FQGNSA. Trimming at V came to 4 bases and at J to 5 bases, leaving 6 bases not matched to a gene. The CDR3 runs 15 residues.

This clone is a singleton in its sample. The rearrangement joins TRBV6-5 to TRBJ1-4, with 10 bases identical to TRBD1. J gave up 7 bases and V 6 bases, and 5 bases lay outside the gene matches. This CDR3 is built from 14 residues. Germline-derived CDR1 and CDR2 are MNHEY and SVGAGI. The CDR3, as DNA: TGTGCCAGCAGGCCCGACAGGGGGCGTGAAAAACTGTTTTTT. Protein sequence: CASRPDRGREKLFF.

This chain joins TRBV9 and TRBJ2-1; D gene ambiguous. There are 13 residues in the CDR3. Germline V gene data show CDR1 as SGDLS and CDR2 as YYNGEE. Trimming removed 3 bases at V and 7 bases at J, with 11 bases between. The CDR3 here is CASSERAFNEQFF. CDR3 in DNA: TGTGCCAGCAGCGAACGAGCCTTTAATGAGCAGTTCTTC.